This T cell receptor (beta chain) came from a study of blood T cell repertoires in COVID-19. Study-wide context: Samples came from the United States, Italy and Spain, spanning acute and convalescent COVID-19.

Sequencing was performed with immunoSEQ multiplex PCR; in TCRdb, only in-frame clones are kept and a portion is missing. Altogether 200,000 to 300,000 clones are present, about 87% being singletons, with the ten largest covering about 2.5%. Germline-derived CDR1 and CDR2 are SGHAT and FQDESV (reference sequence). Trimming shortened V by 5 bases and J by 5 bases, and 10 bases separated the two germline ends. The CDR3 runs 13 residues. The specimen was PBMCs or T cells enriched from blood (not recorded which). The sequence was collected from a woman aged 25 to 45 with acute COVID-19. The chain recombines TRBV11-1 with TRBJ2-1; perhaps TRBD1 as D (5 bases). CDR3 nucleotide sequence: TGTGCCAGCAGCGGACATCTGAACAATGAGCAGTTCTTC. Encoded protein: CASSGHLNNEQFF.